The 9 T cell receptor beta chains below all came from one sample that was sequenced in a study of Graves' ophthalmopathy and Graves' hyperthyroidism. Beta-chain TCR CDR3 regions were amplified from RNA transcripts. First-round RT-PCR with HTBI primers preceded a second-round multiplex PCR. TCRdb processed the multiplex PCR reads anew with MiXCR; each CDR3 protein has one entry. The repertoire has about 420,000 distinct CDR3 sequences, around 21% of them found once; the top ten carry around 3.1%. Material for sequencing was peripheral blood. The source of these receptors is a woman aged 18 to 35 with stable Graves' hyperthyroidism.

In its sample, this clonotype was seen many times. The chain joins TRBV10-3 to TRBJ1-2, with a possible D match to TRBD1 (6 bases). Germline CDR1 reads ENHRY; CDR2 reads SYGVKD. The ends were cut back, 3 bases at V and 6 bases at J, with 14 bases in the middle. This CDR3 has 14 amino acids. CDR3 amino acids: CAISDAPGANGYTF. The CDR3, as DNA: TGTGCCATCAGTGATGCTCCAGGGGCAAATGGCTACACCTTC.

This clonotype appeared many times. This rearrangement joins TRBV10-3 to TRBJ1-5; 7 bases are a match to TRBD1. The junction had 7 bases not matched to a gene; V was cut back by 7 bases and J by 7 bases. Germline CDR1 is ENHRY and CDR2 is SYGVKD. The CDR3 is 13 residues long. The CDR3 DNA follows: TGTGCCATCAACCCAGACAGGGAGCAGCCCCAGCATTTT. Residues: CAINPDREQPQHF.

Turning to this clonotype: The conserved phenylalanine or tryptophan is not found at the CDR3 terminus, so this likely reflects a read error. V is TRBV7-3 and J is TRBJ2-3; 9 nucleotides line up with TRBD2. CDR1 is SGHTA, CDR2 FQGTGA, per germline. Trimming took 5 bases from V and 2 from J; bases not matched to a gene: 5. The CDR3 is 15 amino acids. The chain's CDR3 is CASSLLAGFTDTQYC. The CDR3 nucleotides read TGTGCCAGCAGCCTACTAGCGGGTTTCACAGATACGCAGTATTGT.

The chain joins TRBV9 to TRBJ2-7; TRBD1 agrees at 7 bases. CDR1 and CDR2 (germline): SGDLS, YYNGEE. V lost 5 bases, J lost 2 bases, and 10 bases stayed unmatched. The CDR3 is made up of 15 amino acids. The CDR3 loop is CASSPSGQATYEQYF. The CDR3 nucleotides are TGTGCCAGCAGTCCTTCAGGACAGGCCACCTACGAGCAGTACTTC.

This clonotype has at least ten counts. The V call is TRBV12-3 or TRBV12-4, the J call TRBJ2-5; TRBD1 or TRBD2 may be the D gene (5 bases each). The CDR3 runs 14 residues. V was shortened by 7 bases and J by 1 base, with 13 bases between the two germline ends. CDR3 DNA: TGTGCCAGCACTAGTACGAGGGGCCAAGAGACCCAGTACTTC. This gives the protein CASTSTRGQETQYF.

There are many counts of this clonotype. The V call is TRBV28, the J call TRBJ2-5; no clear D. This CDR3 comprises 15 residues. Germline V gene lookup returns CDR1 MDHEN and CDR2 SYDVKM. V gave up 5 bases and J gave up 5 bases, with 18 bases separating them. Written as DNA, the CDR3 is TGTGCCAGCAGTCCCCCCGGTCTTCCTCCGGAGACCCAGTACTTC. Translated: CASSPPGLPPETQYF.

Many counts were recorded for this clonotype. The CDR3 coding sequence is TGTGCTAGTGGTTTTGCGAACACCGGGGAGCTGTTTTTT. It specifies CASGFANTGELFF. The rearrangement joins TRBV12-5 to TRBJ2-2, with no clear D. CDR3 length equals 13 residues. CDR1 is LGHNT and CDR2 is FRNRAP in the germline V gene. Deletions cut 3 bases from V and 0 bases from J, with 2 bases between.

This clonotype was counted only a few times. This chain joins TRBV2 and TRBJ2-5; 7 nucleotides align to TRBD2. The CDR3 runs to 14 residues. CDR1 is SNHLY and CDR2 is FYNNEI in the germline V gene. The J segment lost 2 bases and the V segment lost 8 bases, leaving 8 bases of the junction unmatched. In DNA form, the CDR3 reads TGTGCCAGCCTGAAGCGGGAAGTACAAGAGACCCAGTACTTC. This translates into CASLKREVQETQYF.

This clonotype was counted ten times or more. The V call is TRBV9, the J call TRBJ1-6; D ambiguous. The CDR3 is 15 amino acids. Germline V gene lookup returns CDR1 SGDLS and CDR2 YYNGEE. The V gene lost 3 bases and the J gene lost 0 bases, with 7 bases spanning the gap. The CDR3 protein is CASSAGISYNSPLHF. CDR3 in DNA: TGTGCCAGCAGCGCCGGGATCTCCTATAATTCACCCCTCCACTTT.